The 4 T cell receptor beta chains below come from one sample, sequenced in a study of blood T cell repertoires in COVID-19 (dated by TCRdb to 2019 to 2021). Library method: the immunoSEQ multiplex PCR assay. This is the immuneACCESS table as TCRdb keeps it, with only in-frame sequences that have V and J called. A part of the clones is gone; compared with another copy, unresolved V genes explain less than half, and the rest is unexplained. For this sample there are about 160,000 clones; roughly 80% appear just once. 7% to 10% of the sample belongs to the ten largest clones. Sequenced input: peripheral blood. The receptors come from a man aged 55 to 70 with acute or convalescent COVID-19.

This clone was observed a single time. V gene TRBV13 combines with J gene TRBJ2-7, with TRBD1 identical over 9 bases. Germline V CDR1 and CDR2: PRHDT, FYEKMQ (reference sequence). Losses at the gene ends were 0 bases for V and 4 bases for J; bases not matched to a gene: 4. This CDR3 has 15 amino acids. This CDR3 reads CASSLGPGQGYEQYF. CDR3 nucleotide sequence: TGTGCCAGCAGCTTAGGCCCGGGACAGGGTTACGAGCAGTACTTC.

In this sample, this clone turned up a few times. This sequence joins TRBV15 and TRBJ2-3, with 10 bases matching TRBD2. This CDR3 contains 15 residues. V dropped 2 bases and J dropped 2; count of bases not matched to a gene: 1. Germline CDR1 reads LNHNV; CDR2 reads YYDKDF (reference sequence). The chain's CDR3 is CATSRLAGVTDTQYF. The CDR3 nucleotides are TGTGCCACCAGCAGACTAGCGGGGGTCACAGATACGCAGTATTTT.

The chain couples TRBV28 to TRBJ1-1, with a weak D call TRBD1 (6 bases). Germline V gives CDR1 MDHEN, CDR2 SYDVKM. Deletions cut 3 bases from V and 1 base from J, with 15 bases between. The CDR3 loop spans 16 amino acids. The CDR3 sequence is CASSLGAVGENTEAFF. Here the CDR3 DNA reads TGTGCCAGCAGTTTGGGGGCGGTGGGGGAGAACACTGAAGCTTTCTTT.

This clone has a single count. The CDR3 protein is CATSDSDPGTVITGELFF. For the CDR3, the DNA is TGTGCCACCAGTGATTCAGACCCCGGGACAGTTATCACCGGGGAGCTGTTTTTT. The genes are TRBV24-1 and TRBJ2-2, with TRBD1 matching over 7 bases. With V trimmed by 2 bases and J by 4 bases, 12 bases remained unmatched. Germline-derived CDR1 and CDR2 are KGHDR and SFDVKD. The CDR3 runs to 18 residues.